This TCR beta chain derives from a study of CD8 T cells in ankylosing spondylitis. Overall study results and limits: Disease-linked clones were reportedly significantly enriched in matched ankylosing spondylitis synovial fluid. Within ankylosing spondylitis blood, a TCR beta motif made up of seven or eight highly homologous variants appeared to be characteristic.

V was pared by 1 base and J by 0 bases, with 9 bases between. The CDR3 has 15 residues. CDR1 is SGHRS and CDR2 is YFSETQ in the germline V gene. In TCRdb, the 5' RACE reads were re-called with MiXCR into one record per CDR3 protein. The sample shows 45,000 or so distinct CDR3 sequences, 9.5% to 12% of them seen only once. Concerning this clonotype itself: Antigen unknown.

This chain uses TRBV5-1 with TRBJ2-3; D may be TRBD1 (6 bases). The TCR comes from a male donor with ankylosing spondylitis or in good health (not recorded which). Sequenced material: blood, either unsorted or a sorted T cell fraction (not recorded which). The CDR3: CASSLSDRSTDTQYF. CDR3 nucleotide sequence: TGCGCCAGCAGCTTGTCGGACAGAAGCACAGATACGCAGTATTTT. The whole variable domain, remainder taken from reference TRBV5-1 and TRBJ2-3, is KAGVTQTPRYLIKTRGQQVTLSCSPISGHRSVSWYQQTPGQGLQFLFEYFSETQRNKGNFPGRFSGRQFSNSRSEMNVSTLELGDSALYLCASSLSDRSTDTQYFGPGTRLTVL.